Below, 17 T cell receptor beta chains from the same sample are listed, as sequenced in a study of cytomegalovirus exposure and HLA in healthy donors. With 60 Vbeta and 13 Jbeta primers, the PCR was carried out. Clones were read by immunoSEQ multiplex PCR, and TCRdb kept only the in-frame ones, dropping some. The table records around 86,000 clones, about 7.6% of them present only once. The material sequenced was PBMCs. The receptors were gathered from a man in his forties or fifties in good health and CMV-seronegative.

V usage is TRBV28 and J usage is TRBJ2-7, with D perhaps TRBD1 (6 bases). Germline V gives CDR1 MDHEN, CDR2 SYDVKM. V gave up 5 bases and J gave up 4 bases, with 15 bases separating them. This CDR3 spans 14 amino acids. The CDR3 here is CASSTGQRTYEQYF. CDR3 DNA: TGTGCCAGCAGTACCGGACAGAGAACGTACGAGCAGTACTTC.

A note on this clone: This sample also contains other DNA sequences that code for the same CDR3. The CDR3 DNA reads as TGTGCCAGCAGTTACCGTGGACAGACAACCTCTGAAGCTTTCTTT. It yields the protein CASSYRGQTTSEAFF. The rearrangement joins TRBV6-5 to TRBJ1-1; maybe TRBD1 (6 bases). Deletions cut 2 bases from V and 6 bases from J, with 16 bases between. Germline CDR1 MNHEY, CDR2 SVGAGI. This CDR3 is 15 amino acids long.

This clone was seen more than once but under ten times. The identical CDR3 is also encoded by other nucleotide sequences in the sample. This chain joins TRBV7-2 and TRBJ2-7; 10 bases are a match to TRBD2. V shed 3 bases, J shed 3 bases, and the junction held 2 bases outside the gene matches. This CDR3 comprises 14 residues. CDR1 SGHTA and CDR2 FQGNSA come from the germline V gene. CDR3 bases: TGTGCCAGCAGCTTGAAGCGGGAGGGCTACGAGCAGTACTTC. Translated, it gives CASSLKREGYEQYF.

The J gene is TRBJ1-1, the V gene TRBV27, with 7 bases lining up with TRBD1. Germline CDR1 and CDR2: MNHEY and SMNVEV (reference sequence). V shed 3 bases, J shed 4 bases, and the junction held 11 bases outside the gene matches. The CDR3 is 16 residues long. CDR3 sequence reads: CASSFGKGARRTEAFF. The DNA of the CDR3 is TGTGCCAGCAGTTTCGGGAAGGGGGCTAGACGCACTGAAGCTTTCTTT.

The sample holds a few counts of this clone. This chain connects TRBV7-2 to TRBJ2-1; a weak D match, TRBD2 (5 bases). V was pared by 1 base and J by 7 bases, with 20 bases between. This CDR3 region has 17 residues. Germline CDR1 and CDR2: SGHTA and FQGNSA. This CDR3 is CASSLEIFRSGENEQFF. The CDR3 DNA follows: TGTGCCAGCAGCTTAGAAATTTTTCGCTCCGGGGAGAATGAGCAGTTCTTC.

This clone has more than one count but fewer than ten. The V call is TRBV29-1, the J call TRBJ1-2, with 9 bases that match TRBD1. Germline V gives CDR1 SQVTM, CDR2 ANQGSEA. The junction had 14 bases not matched to a gene; V was cut back by 7 bases and J by 8 bases. This CDR3 has 14 residues. Written as DNA, the CDR3 is TGCAGCGACGGGCCCACAGGGGGCGCGTGGGGCTACACCTTC. Its translation is CSDGPTGGAWGYTF.

This clone showed up just a few times. This sequence joins TRBV5-1 and TRBJ1-5; no reliable D call. V lost 0 bases, J lost 6 bases, and 13 bases lay in between. The CDR3 runs 15 residues. In germline, CDR1 is SGHRS, CDR2 YFSETQ. The CDR3 nucleotides read TGCGCCAGCAGCTTGGCGGGAGCTAGTACTCAGCCCCAGCATTTT. It codes for CASSLAGASTQPQHF.

The chain combines TRBV7-8 with TRBJ1-1; 7 bases agree with TRBD1. Trimming cost V 8 bases and J 0 bases; bases outside gene matches: 12. Per the germline V gene, CDR1 is SGHVS and CDR2 is FQNEAQ. The CDR3 length is 16 residues. The CDR3 nucleotides are TGTGCCAGCTATAAAAATAGACAGGGCATGAACACTGAAGCTTTCTTT. Amino acids: CASYKNRQGMNTEAFF.

This clone was detected a few times. This rearrangement joins TRBV25-1 to TRBJ2-2, with D maybe TRBD1 (5 bases). V lost 6 bases to trimming and J lost 3 bases, with 14 bases between them. This CDR3 has 15 amino acids. The germline V gene encodes CDR1 MGHDK and CDR2 SYGVNS. The CDR3 sequence: CASSVSRVYTGELFF. The CDR3 DNA is TGTGCCAGCAGCGTGAGCAGGGTGTACACCGGGGAGCTGTTTTTT. The variable domain in full, completed from reference TRBV25-1 and TRBJ2-2, reads EADIYQTPRYLVIGTGKKITLECSQTMGHDKMYWYQQDPGMELHLIHYSYGVNSTEKGDLSSESTVSRIRTEHFPLTLESARPSHTSQYLCASSVSRVYTGELFFGEGSRLTVL.

The V gene is TRBV29-1, the J gene TRBJ2-5, with 10 bases aligning to TRBD1. V dropped 3 bases and J dropped 3; count of bases not matched to a gene: 7. This CDR3 is built from 15 residues. CDR1 is SQVTM and CDR2 is ANQGSEA in the germline V gene. As DNA, the CDR3 is TGCAGCGTTGAGGGGACAGGGGCCGCTAAAGAGACCCAGTACTTC. Translating it yields CSVEGTGAAKETQYF.

DNA for the CDR3: TGCGCCAGCAGCTTATCGGGCTACGAGCAGTACTTC. It yields the protein CASSLSGYEQYF. V usage is TRBV5-1 and J usage is TRBJ2-7; no reliable D call. The V gene's germline CDR1 is SGHRS and CDR2 YFSETQ. This CDR3 has 12 amino acids. Trimming removed 2 bases at V and 3 bases at J, with 6 bases between.

This chain uses TRBV10-1 with TRBJ1-5, with D possibly matching TRBD1 (5 bases). Looked up from germline, CDR1 is WNHNN and CDR2 is SYGVQD (reference sequence). Trimming shortened V by 4 bases and J by 0 bases, and 10 bases separated the two germline ends. The CDR3 runs 15 residues. The CDR3 DNA sequence: TGCGCCAGCAGTGCAGCGGGGGATAGCAATCAGCCCCAGCATTTT. Protein product: CASSAAGDSNQPQHF.

The chain combines TRBV7-2 with TRBJ2-7; 11 bases match TRBD2. J lost 7 bases, V lost 2 bases, and 7 bases had no gene match. The germline V gene has CDR1 SGHTA and CDR2 FQGNSA. The CDR3 is 15 residues long. The CDR3 sequence is CASSLYTSGRIEQYF. Written as DNA, the CDR3 is TGTGCCAGCAGCTTATATACTAGCGGGAGAATTGAGCAGTACTTC.

The rearrangement links TRBV2 to TRBJ2-1; D is possibly TRBD2 (6 bases). The CDR3 spans 17 residues. Trimming removed 6 bases from V and 6 bases from J, with 24 bases in between. The germline V gene has CDR1 SNHLY and CDR2 FYNNEI. CDR3 DNA sequence: TGTGCCAGCAGCCTACTAGCAGATCCCTTTTTCTTCAATGAGCAGTTCTTC. Residues: CASSLLADPFFFNEQFF.

This clone was counted between two and nine times. The gene calls are TRBV9 and TRBJ1-3, with 10 bases identical to TRBD1. CDR1 SGDLS and CDR2 YYNGEE come from the germline V gene. The CDR3 covers 16 residues. V trimming: 4 bases; J trimming: 3 bases; junction bases outside the gene matches: 7. CDR3 bases: TGTGCCAGCAGCCCAGAGGGGGACAGGGGTGGAAACACCATATATTTT. Residues: CASSPEGDRGGNTIYF.

This clone was picked up a small number of times. The chain is built from TRBV4-3 and TRBJ2-7; TRBD2 agrees at 16 bases. Looked up from germline, CDR1 is LGHNA and CDR2 is YSLEER. CDR3 length: 21 amino acids. V lost 0 bases, J lost 3 bases, and 14 bases stayed unmatched. Here the CDR3 reads CASSQDYTQGLAGGTNYEQYF. As DNA, the CDR3 is TGCGCCAGCAGCCAAGATTACACCCAGGGACTAGCGGGGGGGACTAACTACGAGCAGTACTTC.

This clone was seen more than once but under ten times. The chain links TRBV2 to TRBJ2-7; 7 bases match TRBD1. This CDR3 contains 13 residues. V was clipped by 5 bases and J by 2 bases; unmatched bases: 3. Germline V CDR1 and CDR2: SNHLY, FYNNEI. CDR3 DNA: TGTGCCAGCAGTCCAGGGGGTCCCTACGAGCAGTACTTC. This translates into CASSPGGPYEQYF.